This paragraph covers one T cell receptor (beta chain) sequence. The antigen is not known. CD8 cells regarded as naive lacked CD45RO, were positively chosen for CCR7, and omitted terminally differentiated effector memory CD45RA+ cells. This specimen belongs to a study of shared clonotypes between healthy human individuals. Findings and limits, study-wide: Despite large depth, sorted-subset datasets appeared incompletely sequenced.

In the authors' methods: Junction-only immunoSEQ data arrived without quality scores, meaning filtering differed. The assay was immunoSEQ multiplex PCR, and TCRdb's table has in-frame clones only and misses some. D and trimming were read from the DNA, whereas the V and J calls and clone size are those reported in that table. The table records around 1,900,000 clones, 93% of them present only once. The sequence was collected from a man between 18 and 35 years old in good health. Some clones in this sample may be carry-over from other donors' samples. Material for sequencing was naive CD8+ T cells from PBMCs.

The CDR3 DNA reads as TGTGCCAGCAGTTTAATCTTCCGGGGCGGGAGTCCCTACAATGAGCAGTTCTTC. Protein: CASSLIFRGGSPYNEQFF. V and J are TRBV27 and TRBJ2-1; 7 bases agree with TRBD2. The CDR3 is made up of 18 amino acids. Unmatched junction bases numbered 12, after V lost 2 bases and J lost 2 bases. Germline values: CDR1 MNHEY, CDR2 SMNVEV (reference sequence).